This TCR beta chain was sequenced in a study of shared clonotypes between healthy human individuals. CDR1 and CDR2 from the germline V gene are SGDLS and YYNGEE. The CDR3 totals 17 residues. V dropped 0 bases and J dropped 0 bases, with 10 bases sitting between them. Only in-frame clones appear in the TCRdb table, and some are missing; sequencing was by immunoSEQ multiplex PCR. The top ten hold around 0.14% of the sample, which has roughly 2.5 million clones, around 90% seen once. Input material: naive CD4+ T cells sorted from blood. Subset described: CD45RA+ positively selected. The TCR was taken from a man aged 18 to 29 in good health. The V and J genes are TRBV9 and TRBJ2-6, with D possibly being TRBD1 or TRBD2 (5 bases each). The CDR3 sequence: CASSVDAGTSGANVLTF. The CDR3 DNA follows: TGTGCCAGCAGCGTAGACGCCGGGACCTCTGGGGCCAACGTCCTGACTTTC.